The 2 T cell receptor beta chains listed next were all sequenced from one sample in a study of cytomegalovirus exposure and HLA in healthy donors. The method was immunoSEQ multiplex PCR; TCRdb's version includes in-frame clones alone and lacks a portion of them. The table has 50,000 to 65,000 clones, 90% to 97% seen once. Sequencing was done on a sample of PBMCs. The receptors were sampled from a woman under 30 in good health and CMV-seronegative.

The chain joins TRBV10-2 to TRBJ1-1, with D hard to call. With 6 bases removed from V and 0 bases from J, the gap between germline ends came to 8 bases. The CDR3 is made up of 13 amino acids. Germline V gene sequence: CDR1 WSHSY, CDR2 SAAADI. CDR3 sequence reads: CASRGSLNTEAFF. CDR3 nucleotide sequence: TGCGCCAGCAGGGGCAGCCTGAACACTGAAGCTTTCTTT.

The rearrangement links TRBV15 to TRBJ2-7; possible D gene TRBD2, 6 bases. The CDR3 is 17 residues long. CDR1 and CDR2 from the germline V gene are LNHNV and YYDKDF (reference sequence). V lost 3 bases, J lost 0 bases, and 18 bases lay in between. The CDR3 coding sequence is TGTGCCACCAGCAGGGCCCCCCTAGCGCTCAGCTCCTACGAGCAGTACTTC. This sequence encodes CATSRAPLALSSYEQYF.